One and the same sample provided the 15 T cell receptor beta chains below, sequenced in a study of shared clonotypes between healthy human individuals. Repertoires were generated with immunoSEQ multiplex PCR, while TCRdb's copy carries only in-frame clones and drops some. The data hold about 1 million clones, with about 76% observed a single time. The sequenced material came from memory CD4+ T cells sorted from blood. The subset here: CD45RA-negative fraction. The receptors derive from a man aged 18 to 29 in good health.

Points on this clone: Additional DNA sequences in this sample encode the identical CDR3. The chain joins TRBV11-2 to TRBJ2-3; 8 bases are a match to TRBD1. Germline CDR1 SGHAT, CDR2 FQNNGV. The CDR3 extends over 15 amino acids. V lost 5 bases, J lost 1 base, and 5 bases stayed unmatched. CDR3 bases: TGTGCCAGCAGCCTCACAGGGGGAGGCACAGATACGCAGTATTTT. Translated, it gives CASSLTGGGTDTQYF.

CDR3 protein: CASSSPRDNYNEQFF. CDR3 sequence (DNA): TGCGCCAGCAGCTCTCCCCGGGACAACTACAATGAGCAGTTCTTC. The rearrangement links TRBV5-1 to TRBJ2-1, with D perhaps TRBD1 (6 bases). Per germline, CDR1 SGHRS and CDR2 YFSETQ. V lost 3 bases and J 3 bases, leaving 13 bases between the germline ends. CDR3 length: 15 residues.

The rearrangement joins TRBV19 to TRBJ2-2; tentatively, D is TRBD1 (5 bases). CDR1 and CDR2 from the germline V gene are LNHDA and SQIVND (reference sequence). This CDR3 is built from 16 residues. Deletions cut 6 bases from V and 6 bases from J, with 20 bases between. For the CDR3, the DNA is TGTGCCAGTAGCCTGCGACAGCCCCGTAGAGCCGGGGAGCTGTTTTTT. This encodes CASSLRQPRRAGELFF.

The genes are TRBV7-2 and TRBJ1-6; 7 positions match TRBD1. The ends lost 5 bases at V and 4 bases at J; junction bases unmatched: 8. Germline V gene sequence: CDR1 SGHTA, CDR2 FQGNSA. This CDR3 region has 16 residues. The CDR3 loop is CASSPPGQSYNSPLHF. CDR3 DNA: TGTGCCAGCAGCCCCCCGGGACAGTCTTATAATTCACCCCTCCACTTT.

The genes are TRBV7-6 and TRBJ2-1, with D maybe TRBD1 (6 bases). Germline CDR1 SGHVS, CDR2 FNYEAQ. The V end lost 4 bases, the J end lost 6 bases, and 10 bases lay between the germline ends. The CDR3 spans 13 residues. CDR3: CASSSTGGNEQFF. The CDR3 coding sequence is TGTGCCAGCAGCTCGACAGGAGGCAATGAGCAGTTCTTC. The full variable domain, completed using reference TRBV7-6 and TRBJ2-1, is GAGVSQSPRYKVTKRGQDVALRCDPISGHVSLYWYRQALGQGPEFLTYFNYEAQQDKSGLPNDRFSAERPEGSISTLTIQRTEQRDSAMYRCASSSTGGNEQFFGPGTRLTVL.

The V and J genes are TRBV28 and TRBJ1-5, with 9 bases lining up with TRBD1. V gave up 2 bases and J gave up 11 bases; unmatched junction bases: 7. Per germline, CDR1 MDHEN and CDR2 SYDVKM. The CDR3 is 14 amino acids. The CDR3 spells CASSLDPRQGAQHF. DNA for the CDR3: TGTGCCAGCAGTTTAGACCCCCGACAGGGGGCCCAGCATTTT.

Regarding this clone: The sample holds other DNA sequences that translate to the same CDR3. The DNA for the CDR3 is TGCAGTGCTAGAGATCGAGAAAAACTGTTTTTT. It encodes CSARDREKLFF. The gene calls are TRBV20-1 and TRBJ1-4; the D is unclear. Germline values: CDR1 DFQATT, CDR2 SNEGSKA (reference sequence). The CDR3 is 11 residues long. V was trimmed by 0 bases and J by 8 bases, leaving 4 bases between them.

This chain connects TRBV4-1 to TRBJ2-3, with TRBD2 matching over 10 bases. With 4 bases clipped from V and 0 bases from J, the junction kept 10 bases outside the gene matches. There are 18 residues in the CDR3. Germline-derived CDR1 and CDR2 are MGHRA and YSYEKL. CDR3 sequence (DNA): TGCGCCAGCAGCCGAGGATATGGGACTAGCGCTAGCACAGATACGCAGTATTTT. It yields the protein CASSRGYGTSASTDTQYF.

This clone was observed a handful of times. This chain joins TRBV27 and TRBJ1-3; D might be TRBD1 (5 bases). The CDR3 spans 17 residues. The V end lost 3 bases, the J end lost 0 bases, and 15 bases lay between the germline ends. Germline V gene data show CDR1 as MNHEY and CDR2 as SMNVEV (reference sequence). The DNA of the CDR3 is TGTGCCAGCAGTTTCGGGGGTCAGCTCTACTCTGGAAACACCATATATTTT. This encodes CASSFGGQLYSGNTIYF.

The chain combines TRBV7-2 with TRBJ2-6; D remains ambiguous. Per the germline V gene, CDR1 is SGHTA and CDR2 is FQGNSA. The CDR3 covers 13 residues. The V and J ends lost 5 bases and 4 bases respectively, with 6 bases between them. The CDR3 DNA is TGTGCCAGCAGCGCCATGGGGGCCAACGTCCTGACTTTC. Protein product: CASSAMGANVLTF.

This clone was observed a handful of times. The V and J genes are TRBV6-1 and TRBJ2-5, with D possibly matching TRBD1 (5 bases). V was shortened by 5 bases and J by 3 bases, with 10 bases between the two germline ends. The V gene's germline CDR1 is MNHNS and CDR2 SASEGT. This CDR3 spans 13 amino acids. CDR3 bases: TGTGCCAGCAGTACCAGGACAAAAGAGACCCAGTACTTC. The encoded protein is CASSTRTKETQYF.

The chain uses TRBV30 and TRBJ1-2; 8 bases are a match to TRBD1. Germline CDR1 and CDR2: GTSNPN and SVGIG (reference sequence). The CDR3 sequence is 13 residues long. V dropped 3 bases and J dropped 7; count of bases not matched to a gene: 7. For the CDR3, the DNA is TGTGCCTGGAGCCCCGAGGACAGGGTTGGCTACACCTTC. Translating gives CAWSPEDRVGYTF.

The chain couples TRBV18 to TRBJ1-1; perhaps TRBD1 as D (6 bases). CDR3 size: 15 residues. V dropped 1 base and J dropped 1 base, with 10 bases sitting between them. Germline V gene lookup returns CDR1 KGHSH and CDR2 LQKENI. The CDR3 DNA sequence: TGTGCCAGCTCACCACTGGGGGGCGCGAACACTGAAGCTTTCTTT. Translating gives CASSPLGGANTEAFF.

This chain uses TRBV27 with TRBJ2-3, with D perhaps TRBD2 (6 bases). Trimming left V 5 bases short and J 2 bases short, with 17 bases between. Germline CDR1 is MNHEY and CDR2 is SMNVEV (reference sequence). CDR3 length: 16 residues. DNA for the CDR3: TGTGCCAGCAGTCCCCGGGACTTCAGCTCCACAGATACGCAGTATTTT. This codes for CASSPRDFSSTDTQYF.

V and J are TRBV29-1 and TRBJ2-1, with TRBD2 identical over 12 bases. Per germline, CDR1 SQVTM and CDR2 ANQGSEA. With 3 bases clipped from V and 10 bases from J, the junction kept 4 bases outside the gene matches. CDR3 length: 13 amino acids. CDR3 nucleotide sequence: TGCAGCGTTGAGACTAGCGGGAGTCGGGAGCAGTTCTTC. Protein: CSVETSGSREQFF.